This TCR beta chain was recorded in a study of cytomegalovirus exposure and HLA in healthy donors. Each donor was nominally healthy when sampled (though unrecorded immune exposures were likely). With 60 Vbeta and 13 Jbeta primers, the PCR was carried out. Libraries were prepared by immunoSEQ multiplex PCR; TCRdb keeps only in-frame clonotypes and omits some of them. The sample has about 270,000 clones, roughly two thirds seen once; the top ten hold under 3%. CDR3 length equals 15 residues. Trimming took 0 bases from V and 4 from J; bases not matched to a gene: 2. CDR1 is SGHNT, CDR2 YYREEE, per germline (reference sequence).

The chain has TRBV5-4 and TRBJ2-1, with 9 bases fitting TRBD1. The clonotype comes from a female donor in good health and CMV-seronegative. The sample was PBMCs. The CDR3, as DNA: TGTGCCAGCAGCTTGGACAGGGGGCCTTACAATGAGCAGTTCTTC. Its translation is CASSLDRGPYNEQFF.